This TCR beta chain originates from a study of beta chain features in type 1 diabetes. The entirety of the isolated RNA underwent reverse transcription, so expressed TCRB transcripts were sequenced. Assay: immunoSEQ multiplex PCR; the TCRdb copy retains only in-frame clones and omits some. Of about 650,000 clones in the sample, around 12% were seen once. One heparinised draw, averaging around 120 mL, was taken per donor. Cells sorted by CD45RO/CCR7/CD25/CD127/CD95/CD27 comprised CD4+ naive, central memory, regulatory and stem cell-like memory cells. General observations from the study: Whether TCRB rearrangement is influenced by HLA type went unresolved here. Type 1 diabetes patients showed a moderate but significant shortening of TCRB CDR3s in all four CD4+ subsets. More deletions and fewer insertions at VDJ junctions were found in patients with type 1 diabetes.

This clone was recorded a few times. As yet, its antigen is unknown. Looked up from germline, CDR1 is MNHEY and CDR2 is SMNVEV (reference sequence). This CDR3 comprises 15 residues. V was pared by 3 bases and J by 2 bases, with 13 bases between. The V gene is TRBV27, the J gene TRBJ1-1; D not certain. Sample: naive CD4+ T cells from blood. The origin of this receptor is a man in his thirties or forties with type 1 diabetes. CDR3 sequence: CASSFRVGLNTEAFF. The CDR3, as DNA: TGTGCCAGCAGTTTTCGAGTCGGGCTTAACACTGAAGCTTTCTTT.